These 22 T cell receptor beta chains came from one sample sequenced in a study of cytomegalovirus exposure and HLA in healthy donors (dated by TCRdb to the late 2010s). The library was made by the immunoSEQ multiplex PCR assay. The immuneACCESS repertoire file appears here via TCRdb, limited to in-frame rearrangements. These files lack a portion of the clones; in checked studies, under half of the deficit traces to unresolved V genes, and the cause of the others is not known. The table for this sample lists about 240,000 clones; 86% of them were counted only once. The top ten constitute 1.2% of the sample. Material for sequencing was PBMCs. All receptors derive from a woman aged 25 to 45 in good health and CMV-seropositive.

This chain connects TRBV7-2 to TRBJ1-2, with a possible D match to TRBD1 (5 bases). CDR3 length: 14 residues. Germline CDR1 and CDR2: SGHTA and FQGNSA. Trimming took off 4 bases at V and 8 bases at J, with 17 bases between the two ends. The CDR3 DNA sequence: TGTGCCAGCAGCTATATTACCGGGACTTCAGGCTACACCTTC. Protein sequence: CASSYITGTSGYTF.

V usage is TRBV10-1 and J usage is TRBJ2-7, with D possibly being TRBD1 (6 bases). Germline CDR1 reads WNHNN; CDR2 reads SYGVQD (reference sequence). The CDR3 is 15 amino acids. The V and J ends lost 4 bases and 4 bases respectively, with 17 bases between them. CDR3 residues: CASSAAQKGEYEQYF. DNA for the CDR3: TGCGCCAGCAGTGCAGCCCAGAAGGGGGAATACGAGCAGTACTTC.

CDR3 DNA sequence: TGCAGCGTTGCCGGGACTACCAACAATGAGCAGTTCTTC. Amino acid sequence: CSVAGTTNNEQFF. The V call is TRBV29-1, the J call TRBJ2-1; 7 bases map to TRBD2. J gave up 5 bases and V 4 bases, and 5 bases lay outside the gene matches. Germline assignment: CDR1 SQVTM and CDR2 ANQGSEA. The CDR3 sequence is 13 residues long.

V gene TRBV27 combines with J gene TRBJ2-1, with TRBD1 identical over 7 bases. The CDR3 extends over 15 amino acids. Germline V gives CDR1 MNHEY, CDR2 SMNVEV (reference sequence). J was trimmed by 3 bases and V by 0 bases; bases with no gene match: 2. CDR3 loop: CASSLSGGVYNEQFF. CDR3 nucleotides: TGTGCCAGCAGTTTATCAGGGGGCGTCTACAATGAGCAGTTCTTC.

This clone was counted a single time. The rearrangement links TRBV5-1 to TRBJ2-3; TRBD1 matches 10 bases. Per germline, CDR1 SGHRS and CDR2 YFSETQ. CDR3 size: 16 residues. Unmatched junction bases numbered 12, after V lost 7 bases and J lost 4 bases. The CDR3 DNA reads as TGCGCCAGCGGCCAATGGCGGGGACAGGGGCCAGATACGCAGTATTTT. This codes for CASGQWRGQGPDTQYF.

This clone showed up just a few times. V gene TRBV30 combines with J gene TRBJ2-2; no definite D call. In germline, CDR1 is GTSNPN, CDR2 SVGIG (reference sequence). V was clipped by 1 base and J by 1 base, with 7 bases between them. CDR3 length equals 14 residues. CDR3: CAWSAVGNTGELFF. The CDR3 DNA reads as TGTGCCTGGAGTGCTGTCGGGAACACCGGGGAGCTGTTTTTT.

This chain uses TRBV5-4 with TRBJ2-6; 10 positions agree with TRBD2. The CDR3 runs 19 residues. Trimming removed 0 bases from V and 0 bases from J; junction bases left unmatched: 6. Germline lookup yields CDR1 SGHNT and CDR2 YYREEE (reference sequence). This CDR3 reads CASSLEPSGSPSGANVLTF. The CDR3 region has the DNA TGTGCCAGCAGCTTGGAACCTAGCGGGAGCCCCTCTGGGGCCAACGTCCTGACTTTC.

This clone showed up just a few times. The gene calls are TRBV28 and TRBJ1-2; 7 nucleotides agree with TRBD1. Germline trimming cut 4 bases from V and 8 bases from J; bases unmatched to any gene: 10. The CDR3 length is 14 residues. Per the germline V gene, CDR1 is MDHEN and CDR2 is SYDVKM. Here the CDR3 DNA reads TGTGCCAGCAGTTCGCCCGGGACAGCAGAAGGCTACACCTTC. This sequence encodes CASSSPGTAEGYTF.

Here the CDR3 reads CASSLKGSSYEQYF. The DNA for the CDR3 is TGTGCCAGCAGCTTAAAAGGGAGCTCCTACGAGCAGTACTTC. This chain links TRBV7-9 with TRBJ2-7; maybe TRBD2 (5 bases). This CDR3 region has 14 residues. Germline V gene sequence: CDR1 SEHNR, CDR2 FQNEAQ (reference sequence). The germline V and J ends were trimmed by 2 bases and 0 bases, with 8 bases remaining between them.

This rearrangement joins TRBV7-8 to TRBJ2-3, with D perhaps matching TRBD2 (5 bases). Trimming pared 2 bases from V and 0 bases from J, leaving 15 bases between. Germline V gene data show CDR1 as SGHVS and CDR2 as FQNEAQ. There are 17 residues in the CDR3. In DNA form, the CDR3 reads TGTGCCAGCAGCTTAAAGTACGGTGCGGGTAGCACAGATACGCAGTATTTT. It is translated as CASSLKYGAGSTDTQYF.

The chain couples TRBV7-9 to TRBJ2-7; D gene unclear. The germline gives CDR1 SEHNR, CDR2 FQNEAQ (reference sequence). The CDR3 is 13 residues long. Between the trimmed V and J ends, which lost 5 bases and 4 bases, there was a span of 12 bases. This chain's CDR3 is CASSPPIIYEQYF. The DNA for the CDR3 is TGTGCCAGCAGCCCCCCTATTATATACGAGCAGTACTTC.

This clone has just a few counts. The rearrangement uses TRBV6-6 and TRBJ1-2; TRBD1 matches 8 bases. With V trimmed by 2 bases and J by 0 bases, 2 bases remained unmatched. The germline CDR1 and CDR2 sequences are MNHNY and SVGAGI (reference sequence). This CDR3 region has 15 residues. The CDR3: CASSYGTGPNYGYTF. CDR3 sequence (DNA): TGTGCCAGCAGTTACGGGACAGGACCTAACTATGGCTACACCTTC.

The V gene is TRBV11-2, the J gene TRBJ2-1; 12 bases are a match to TRBD2. Germline CDR1 SGHAT, CDR2 FQNNGV. The CDR3 consists of 15 residues. Trimming removed 3 bases from V and 5 bases from J; junction bases left unmatched: 2. CDR3 nucleotide sequence: TGTGCCAGCAGCTTGGCTAGCGGGAGGGACAATGAGCAGTTCTTC. This sequence encodes CASSLASGRDNEQFF.

The gene calls are TRBV27 and TRBJ1-1, with TRBD1 matching over 7 bases. CDR3 length: 15 amino acids. CDR1 MNHEY and CDR2 SMNVEV come from the germline V gene (reference sequence). J lost 5 bases, V lost 2 bases, and 8 bases had no gene match. CDR3 bases: TGTGCCAGCAGTTTACTAAGGGGGCCGTATACTGAAGCTTTCTTT. It specifies CASSLLRGPYTEAFF.

This clone occurred once. V is TRBV7-2 and J is TRBJ1-5; D unresolved. Deletions cut 2 bases from V and 4 bases from J, with 9 bases between. The CDR3 consists of 14 residues. From germline, CDR1 is SGHTA and CDR2 FQGNSA. The CDR3 DNA is TGTGCCAGCAGCTTATTGGGAGCTAATCAGCCCCAGCATTTT. Its translation: CASSLLGANQPQHF.

The V call is TRBV7-2, the J call TRBJ1-3, with no clear D. This CDR3 is built from 14 residues. Germline loops: CDR1 SGHTA, CDR2 FQGNSA. V was trimmed by 3 bases and J by 0 bases, leaving 6 bases between them. CDR3 amino acids: CASSFTISGNTIYF. CDR3 nucleotides: TGTGCCAGCAGCTTCACTATCTCTGGAAACACCATATATTTT.

Only a few counts were recorded for this clone. The chain joins TRBV7-9 to TRBJ2-7, with D perhaps TRBD1 (6 bases). Germline CDR1 SEHNR, CDR2 FQNEAQ (reference sequence). V lost 5 bases and J 3 bases, leaving 17 bases between the germline ends. This CDR3 has 15 amino acids. The CDR3 sequence is CASSPDDRIGYEQYF. CDR3 nucleotide sequence: TGTGCCAGCAGCCCCGACGACAGGATCGGCTACGAGCAGTACTTC. Full variable domain (outside the CDR3, taken from reference TRBV7-9 and TRBJ2-7): DTGVSQNPRHKITKRGQNVTFRCDPISEHNRLYWYRQTLGQGPEFLTYFQNEAQLEKSRLLSDRFSAERPKGSFSTLEIQRTEQGDSAMYLCASSPDDRIGYEQYFGPGTRLTVT.

The chain carries TRBV4-1 and TRBJ2-5; 11 bases map to TRBD2. In germline, CDR1 is MGHRA, CDR2 YSYEKL. The trim removed 4 bases at V and 0 bases at J, leaving 1 base unmatched. The CDR3 has 15 amino acids. The CDR3, as DNA: TGCGCCAGCAGCCTGACTAGCGGGGACCAAGAGACCCAGTACTTC. Residues: CASSLTSGDQETQYF.

The gene calls are TRBV9 and TRBJ2-3; 8 nucleotides line up with TRBD2. CDR1 is SGDLS and CDR2 is YYNGEE in the germline V gene. After removal of 0 bases from V and 2 bases from J, the junction contained 5 bases not matched to a gene. CDR3 length: 16 amino acids. The CDR3 region has the DNA TGTGCCAGCAGCGTAGGCGCTAGCGGGTTCACAGATACGCAGTATTTT. Its protein product is CASSVGASGFTDTQYF.

The chain recombines TRBV6-6 with TRBJ2-2, with D tentatively TRBD2 (5 bases). Germline V CDR1 and CDR2: MNHNY, SVGAGI (reference sequence). This CDR3 is 15 amino acids long. Trimming pared 7 bases from V and 7 bases from J, leaving 19 bases between. CDR3 DNA sequence: TGTGCCAGCAACTACGGGGTAGGGCTGATCGGGGAGCTGTTTTTT. It specifies CASNYGVGLIGELFF.

The chain's CDR3 is CASTRGRQGAITEAFF. In DNA form, the CDR3 reads TGTGCCAGCACCAGGGGCCGACAGGGGGCGATCACTGAAGCTTTCTTT. The chain joins TRBV27 to TRBJ1-1, with TRBD1 matching over 10 bases. This CDR3 is 16 amino acids long. Germline lookup yields CDR1 MNHEY and CDR2 SMNVEV (reference sequence). V shed 7 bases, J shed 4 bases, and the junction held 12 bases outside the gene matches.

The chain links TRBV9 to TRBJ2-7; possible D gene TRBD2, 5 bases. Germline CDR1 is SGDLS and CDR2 is YYNGEE. Trimming cost V 2 bases and J 4 bases, with 10 bases left between them. The CDR3 is 13 residues long. The CDR3 bases are TGTGCCAGCAGCGTTCGGGAAGGGTACGAGCAGTACTTC. As protein: CASSVREGYEQYF.